This TCR beta chain was found in a study of blood T cell repertoires in COVID-19. On the study more broadly: Sources were T cells, B-cell-depleted T cells, or PBMCs; the material itself was cDNA or gDNA.

Germline values: CDR1 SGHTA, CDR2 FQGNSA. This CDR3 region has 17 residues. V lost 3 bases, J lost 6 bases, and 18 bases lay in between. TCRdb's table, derived via immunoSEQ multiplex PCR, lists solely in-frame clones and lacks some. Of approximately 290,000 clones listed, about 85% were seen once; the top ten hold 0.87%. Those enrolled in Seattle joined during active infection and were followed longitudinally afterward. This clone was seen only a few times. The receptor was isolated from a human donor with COVID-19, enrolled during active disease. The donor label of this sample is uncertain. The J gene is TRBJ1-6, the V gene TRBV7-2; D is perhaps TRBD1 (6 bases). Material for sequencing was peripheral blood. The CDR3, as DNA: TGTGCCAGCAGCTTGTCTGGCAGGGGCGCGCGTAATTCACCCCTCCACTTT. Amino acid sequence: CASSLSGRGARNSPLHF.